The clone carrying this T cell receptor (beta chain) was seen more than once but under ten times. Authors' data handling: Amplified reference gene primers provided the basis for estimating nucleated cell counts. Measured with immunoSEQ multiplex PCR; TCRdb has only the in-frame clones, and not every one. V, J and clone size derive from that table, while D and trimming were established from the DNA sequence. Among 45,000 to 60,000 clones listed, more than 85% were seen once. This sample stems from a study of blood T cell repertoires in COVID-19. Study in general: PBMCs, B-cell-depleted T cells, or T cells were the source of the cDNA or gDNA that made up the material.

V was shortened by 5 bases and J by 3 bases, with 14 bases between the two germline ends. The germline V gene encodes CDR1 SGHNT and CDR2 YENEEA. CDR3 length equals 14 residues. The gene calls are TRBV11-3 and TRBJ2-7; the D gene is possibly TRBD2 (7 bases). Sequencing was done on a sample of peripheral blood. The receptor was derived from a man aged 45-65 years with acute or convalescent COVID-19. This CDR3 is CASSPGAGVYEQYF. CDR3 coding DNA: TGTGCCAGCAGCCCGGGGGCGGGAGTCTACGAGCAGTACTTC.